This entry lists 16 T cell receptor beta chains sequenced from one sample in a study of T cells in Graves' hyperthyroidism and ophthalmopathy. TCR beta CDR3 sequences were amplified from RNA transcripts. The HTBI primer set was used in a first-round RT-PCR of the TCR CDR3. TCRdb reprocessed the multiplex PCR reads via MiXCR and lists one record per CDR3 protein. The profile covers roughly 570,000 distinct CDR3 sequences, with around a sixth appearing a single time and around 7.8% taken by the ten largest. Input material: blood. The receptors here all came from a woman in her 30s with Graves' hyperthyroidism.

The chain links TRBV19 to TRBJ1-2; D gene ambiguous. CDR1 is LNHDA and CDR2 is SQIVND in the germline V gene (reference sequence). The CDR3 runs to 15 residues. The germline V and J ends were trimmed by 2 bases and 0 bases, with 10 bases remaining between them. The DNA of the CDR3 is TGTGCCAGTAGTATAAACAGAGAAGCTAACTATGGCTACACCTTC. It encodes CASSINREANYGYTF.

About this clonotype: This could be a read error, since a much larger clone is one nucleotide away. The J gene is TRBJ2-7, the V gene TRBV11-2, with D possibly matching TRBD2 (5 bases). Trimming cost V 4 bases and J 2 bases, with 12 bases left between them. Germline-derived CDR1 and CDR2 are SGHAT and FQNNGV. This CDR3 comprises 14 residues. The CDR3 sequence is CASSWEQRPYEQYF. CDR3 DNA sequence: TGTGCCAGCAGCTGGGAGCAGAGGCCCTACGAGCAGTACTTC.

As concerns this clonotype: One junction end disagrees with the germline gene, perhaps due to a read error. This rearrangement joins TRBV7-3 to TRBJ2-1; TRBD2 matches at 9 bases. This CDR3 has 15 residues. Germline-derived CDR1 and CDR2 are SGHTA and FQGTGA. In DNA, the CDR3 is TGTGCCAGCAGCCTATTAGCGGGAGAAGGGAATGAGCAGCTCTTC. Translated: CASSLLAGEGNEQLF.

The V call is TRBV4-1, the J call TRBJ2-2; TRBD2 matches 7 bases. V gave up 0 bases and J gave up 3 bases; unmatched junction bases: 7. Germline V gene sequence: CDR1 MGHRA, CDR2 YSYEKL. CDR3 size: 17 residues. CDR3 in DNA: TGCGCCAGCAGCCAAGATCAGCGGGGTGCCCACACCGGGGAGCTGTTTTTT. Protein sequence: CASSQDQRGAHTGELFF.

The chain carries TRBV20-1 and TRBJ2-7; TRBD1 aligns across 7 bases. CDR1 and CDR2 from the germline V gene are DFQATT and SNEGSKA (reference sequence). This CDR3 spans 13 amino acids. The junction had 4 bases not matched to a gene; V was cut back by 5 bases and J by 0 bases. CDR3 sequence: CSAQTGYSYEQYF. The CDR3 DNA is TGCAGTGCTCAGACAGGGTACTCCTACGAGCAGTACTTC.

This rearrangement joins TRBV4-3 to TRBJ2-7; D is ambiguous. Germline V gene lookup returns CDR1 LGHNA and CDR2 YSLEER. Trimming shortened V by 1 base and J by 3 bases, and 13 bases separated the two germline ends. The CDR3 spans 15 residues. The CDR3 is CASSQAFPVIYEQYF. The CDR3 coding sequence is TGCGCCAGCAGCCAAGCCTTCCCGGTTATCTACGAGCAGTACTTC.

To note about this clonotype: A read error may be the cause here, since a much bigger clone is one base away. This rearrangement joins TRBV6-1 to TRBJ2-1; 12 nucleotides match TRBD2. The germline V gene encodes CDR1 MNHNS and CDR2 SASEGT. The CDR3 is made up of 15 amino acids. The CDR3 loop is CASRPGLAGSEEQCF. Written as DNA, the CDR3 is TGTGCCAGCAGGCCCGGACTAGCGGGGTCTGAAGAGCAGTGCTTC.

This sequence joins TRBV7-9 and TRBJ2-3; no firm D call. V lost 5 bases to trimming and J lost 4 bases, with 7 bases between them. In germline, CDR1 is SEHNR, CDR2 FQNEAQ (reference sequence). This CDR3 is 12 amino acids long. The CDR3 sequence is CASSRRPDTQYF. The CDR3 DNA follows: TGTGCCAGCAGCCGAAGGCCAGATACGCAGTATTTT. The complete variable domain, with remaining parts taken from reference TRBV7-9 and TRBJ2-3, reads DTGVSQNPRHKITKRGQNVTFRCDPISEHNRLYWYRQTLGQGPEFLTYFQNEAQLEKSRLLSDRFSAERPKGSFSTLEIQRTEQGDSAMYLCASSRRPDTQYFGPGTRLTVL.

This clonotype was seen many times. The chain is built from TRBV11-1 and TRBJ2-5; TRBD1 matches 10 bases. This CDR3 is built from 16 residues. Germline CDR1 reads SGHAT; CDR2 reads FQDESV (reference sequence). J gave up 0 bases and V 5 bases, and 6 bases lay outside the gene matches. CDR3 residues: CASSRRTGGNQETQYF. In DNA, the CDR3 is TGTGCCAGCAGCCGGAGGACAGGGGGGAACCAAGAGACCCAGTACTTC.

This sequence joins TRBV6-1 and TRBJ2-2; D is undetermined. Germline V gene data show CDR1 as MNHNS and CDR2 as SASEGT. CDR3 length equals 12 residues. Trimming shortened V by 5 bases and J by 6 bases, and 7 bases separated the two germline ends. The CDR3 reads CASSRDPGELFF. The CDR3, as DNA: TGTGCCAGCAGTCGAGACCCCGGGGAGCTGTTTTTT.

The chain is built from TRBV19 and TRBJ2-7; D unclear. The CDR3 is made up of 12 amino acids. Trimming took 3 bases from V and 5 from J, leaving 8 bases between them. Germline V lookup: CDR1 LNHDA, CDR2 SQIVND (reference sequence). DNA for the CDR3: TGTGCCAGTAGTATGGGTTTGAACGAGCAGTACTTC. It codes for CASSMGLNEQYF.

As to this clonotype: A single base separates this from a much larger clone, so it may be a read error. V gene TRBV10-3 combines with J gene TRBJ1-1; no firm D call. The CDR3 loop spans 13 amino acids. Trimming removed 3 bases at V and 7 bases at J, with 12 bases between. CDR1 is ENHRY, CDR2 SYGVKD, per germline. The CDR3 nucleotides are TGTGCCATCAGTGAAGGGCCGGGGTTTGAAGCTTTCTTT. The encoded protein is CAISEGPGFEAFF.

This clonotype was counted many times. The rearrangement links TRBV20-1 to TRBJ1-2; D remains unclear. Looked up from germline, CDR1 is DFQATT and CDR2 is SNEGSKA (reference sequence). Trimming shortened V by 1 base and J by 0 bases, and 12 bases separated the two germline ends. This CDR3 is built from 15 residues. CDR3 amino acids: CSARVSFLPNYGYTF. The CDR3 nucleotides read TGCAGTGCTAGAGTTTCCTTCCTTCCTAACTATGGCTACACCTTC.

This clonotype was seen at least ten times. J is TRBJ2-7 and V is TRBV13; TRBD1 aligns across 12 bases. V was clipped by 5 bases and J by 2 bases; unmatched bases: 7. Germline CDR1 reads PRHDT; CDR2 reads FYEKMQ (reference sequence). The CDR3 totals 16 residues. The CDR3 is CASSPGGQGATYEQYF. CDR3 nucleotide sequence: TGTGCCAGCAGCCCCGGGGGACAGGGGGCAACCTACGAGCAGTACTTC.

The chain is built from TRBV19 and TRBJ1-1; D is unresolved. The CDR3 sequence is 16 residues long. Trimming pared 2 bases from V and 4 bases from J, leaving 17 bases between. Germline V gives CDR1 LNHDA, CDR2 SQIVND (reference sequence). CDR3 sequence: CASSISSLGGVTEAFF. CDR3 in DNA: TGTGCCAGTAGTATATCTTCCTTAGGTGGGGTCACTGAAGCTTTCTTT.

The sample holds many counts of this clonotype. The V gene is TRBV18, the J gene TRBJ2-1; D call uncertain. The germline V gene encodes CDR1 KGHSH and CDR2 LQKENI. Trimming pared 2 bases from V and 0 bases from J, leaving 8 bases between. The CDR3 has 15 residues. The CDR3 DNA sequence: TGTGCCAGCTCACCAAGCCCAGTCTCCTACAATGAGCAGTTCTTC. Protein: CASSPSPVSYNEQFF.